Below, one T cell receptor beta chain is given with its context. Clones were sequenced by immunoSEQ multiplex PCR, and TCRdb holds only the in-frame ones, with some missing. This table holds nearly 300,000 clones, approximately 84% found once. The sample comes from a study of blood T cell repertoires in COVID-19. V was clipped by 3 bases and J by 6 bases, with 26 bases between them. Per the germline V gene, CDR1 is LGHDT and CDR2 is YNNKEL (reference sequence). This CDR3 has 18 residues. This receptor was taken from a human donor with COVID-19, enrolled during active disease. The donor label of this sample is uncertain. This chain uses TRBV3-1 (or the pseudogene TRBV3-2) with TRBJ1-1; D is undetermined. The sequenced sample was peripheral blood. CDR3 sequence: CASSHLALFEGGRPEAFF. For the CDR3, the DNA is TGTGCCAGCAGCCATCTCGCTTTATTTGAGGGAGGTCGGCCTGAAGCTTTCTTT.